This T cell receptor (beta chain) was recorded in a study of cytomegalovirus exposure and HLA in healthy donors. Study at large: An earlier analysis found 117 million unique TCR beta sequences from around 180 million T cells. There were about 85 million unique TCRs (from HLA-typed donors) in an early data release.

The primer mix had 60 Vbeta and 13 Jbeta primers. Per the authors' pipeline: Later reanalysis found 70 million to 95 million unique TCR beta chains, around 9.9 million of them shared. Here immunoSEQ multiplex PCR was the method, and the copy in TCRdb shows in-frame clones only, minus some. The V and J calls and clone size come from that table; D and trimming were worked out from the DNA. This table holds fewer than 200,000 clones, roughly 90% found once. This clone is a singleton in its sample. The CDR3 spans 22 residues. Per the germline V gene, CDR1 is MNHEY and CDR2 is SMNVEV (reference sequence). The trim removed 5 bases at V and 4 bases at J, leaving 27 bases unmatched.

V is TRBV27 and J is TRBJ1-2, with TRBD1 identical over 11 bases. The TCR comes from a boy aged 2-15 years in good health and CMV-seronegative. Specimen: PBMCs. The CDR3 loop reads CASSPGGFFGQGASYGGYGYTF. As DNA, the CDR3 is TGTGCCAGCAGTCCTGGGGGGTTCTTTGGACAGGGGGCGTCTTACGGGGGCTATGGCTACACCTTC.